The sequence of this T cell receptor (beta chain) was determined in a study of T cell changes during pregnancy in multiple sclerosis. Sequencing used immunoSEQ multiplex PCR; TCRdb keeps in-frame clones, though not all of them. The data contain about 40,000 clones, approximately 94% of them singletons. Losses at the gene ends were 5 bases for V and 6 bases for J; bases not matched to a gene: 10. Germline lookup yields CDR1 MNHEY and CDR2 SVGAGI. CDR3 length equals 15 residues. The sample was peripheral blood, taken in the third trimester of pregnancy. The rearrangement uses TRBV6-5 and TRBJ2-3; 8 bases match TRBD1. This receptor was obtained from a female donor with multiple sclerosis, enrolled in a pregnancy study. CDR3 sequence: CASSTLGQVWDTQYF. The CDR3 nucleotides read TGTGCCAGCAGTACACTGGGACAGGTTTGGGATACGCAGTATTTT.